These 31 T cell receptor beta chains came from one sample sequenced in a study of cytomegalovirus exposure and HLA in healthy donors. Both 60 Vbeta primers and 13 Jbeta primers went into the PCR. Assay: immunoSEQ multiplex PCR; the TCRdb copy retains only in-frame clones and omits some. This sample yields approximately 200,000 clones, of which around 85% are seen a single time; 1% to 1.5% belongs to the top ten. The source material was PBMCs. Receptors originate from a human donor in good health.

This clone has a single count. The rearrangement links TRBV4-2 to TRBJ2-2; TRBD2 aligns across 8 bases. J gave up 0 bases and V 4 bases, and 4 bases lay outside the gene matches. Germline V gene lookup returns CDR1 LGHNA and CDR2 YNFKEQ. The CDR3 runs to 16 residues. CDR3 coding DNA: TGTGCCAGCAGCCCACTAGCGGAGACGAACACCGGGGAGCTGTTTTTT. Translation gives CASSPLAETNTGELFF.

CDR3 DNA sequence: TGTGCCAGCAGCCAAACCACTAGCGGGAGGGCCTCAGAGACCCAGTACTTC. As protein: CASSQTTSGRASETQYF. The V gene is TRBV4-2, the J gene TRBJ2-5; TRBD2 matches 13 bases. Losses at the gene ends were 2 bases for V and 4 bases for J; bases not matched to a gene: 7. This CDR3 has 17 residues. Germline-derived CDR1 and CDR2 are LGHNA and YNFKEQ.

The chain employs TRBV11-2 and TRBJ2-1; D might be TRBD2 (7 bases). Germline lookup yields CDR1 SGHAT and CDR2 FQNNGV. CDR3 size: 16 residues. Trimming left V 5 bases short and J 3 bases short, with 17 bases between. In nucleotides, the CDR3 is TGTGCCAGCAGCCCCGAGGGGGGGCATGACTACAATGAGCAGTTCTTC. Protein: CASSPEGGHDYNEQFF.

This clone was detected only a few times. V usage is TRBV18 and J usage is TRBJ1-4; TRBD1 aligns across 8 bases. This CDR3 region has 15 residues. CDR1 KGHSH and CDR2 LQKENI come from the germline V gene. Trimming at V came to 0 bases and at J to 8 bases, leaving 5 bases not matched to a gene. The CDR3 coding sequence is TGTGCCAGCTCACCACCGGGACAGGTTCTCGAAAAACTGTTTTTT. Its translation: CASSPPGQVLEKLFF.

This clone has only a few counts. V is TRBV4-3 and J is TRBJ2-2; TRBD2 agrees at 12 bases. CDR1 is LGHNA and CDR2 is YSLEER in the germline V gene. The J segment lost 7 bases and the V segment lost 4 bases, leaving 22 bases of the junction unmatched. This CDR3 is 21 amino acids long. In DNA, the CDR3 is TGCGCCAGCAGCCGCATCGTGGTGTTAACACTAGCGGGAGGCGGCGGCGGGGAGCTGTTTTTT. Protein sequence: CASSRIVVLTLAGGGGGELFF.

In this sample, this clone turned up a few times. The gene calls are TRBV29-1 and TRBJ2-6, with a weak D call TRBD2 (6 bases). CDR3 length: 18 residues. V was cut by 6 bases and J by 4 bases, with 25 bases left in between. Germline CDR1 is SQVTM and CDR2 is ANQGSEA. CDR3 DNA sequence: TGCAGCGTCCCCCTTCTCATCGCGGGGCTCTCCGGGGCCAACGTCCTGACTTTC. The encoded protein is CSVPLLIAGLSGANVLTF.

This chain uses TRBV6-5 with TRBJ1-2; the match to TRBD1 covers 7 bases. The V and J ends lost 6 bases and 4 bases, in that order; junction bases with no gene match: 8. Looked up from germline, CDR1 is MNHEY and CDR2 is SVGAGI. The CDR3 runs to 14 residues. DNA for the CDR3: TGTGCCAGCAGCCGGACAGGAAGTCTCTATGGCTACACCTTC. It yields the protein CASSRTGSLYGYTF.

J is TRBJ2-2 and V is TRBV4-1, with 8 bases lining up with TRBD2. The ends lost 4 bases at V and 1 base at J; junction bases unmatched: 11. CDR1 and CDR2 (germline): MGHRA, YSYEKL. The CDR3 runs 18 residues. As DNA, the CDR3 is TGCGCCAGCAGCCCCGGCACTAGCGGAAACATGAACACCGGGGAGCTGTTTTTT. Amino acid sequence: CASSPGTSGNMNTGELFF.

The gene calls are TRBV5-1 and TRBJ2-5; 7 bases agree with TRBD2. This CDR3 contains 16 residues. The trim removed 0 bases at V and 5 bases at J, leaving 10 bases unmatched. Germline assignment: CDR1 SGHRS and CDR2 YFSETQ. CDR3: CASSLGVAGEAETQYF. DNA for the CDR3: TGCGCCAGCAGCTTGGGGGTGGCGGGAGAGGCTGAGACCCAGTACTTC.

V is TRBV5-1 and J is TRBJ2-1, with D hard to call. Germline CDR1 reads SGHRS; CDR2 reads YFSETQ. V was trimmed by 1 base and J by 9 bases, leaving 5 bases between them. CDR3 size: 11 residues. CDR3 loop: CASSLQFEQFF. The CDR3 DNA reads TGCGCCAGCAGCTTGCAGTTTGAGCAGTTCTTC.

V and J are TRBV5-4 and TRBJ2-7; 8 bases match TRBD1. The CDR3 extends over 14 amino acids. V was clipped by 4 bases and J by 7 bases; unmatched bases: 10. Germline V lookup: CDR1 SGHNT, CDR2 YYREEE (reference sequence). Written as DNA, the CDR3 is TGTGCCAGCAGCCGTAGACAGGGGCCTGAAGAGCAGTACTTC. Its protein is CASSRRQGPEEQYF.

The chain links TRBV5-6 to TRBJ2-2, with 7 bases aligning to TRBD2. Losses at the gene ends were 4 bases for V and 3 bases for J; bases not matched to a gene: 3. This CDR3 has 14 residues. Germline V gene lookup returns CDR1 SGHDT and CDR2 YYEEEE. The CDR3 region has the DNA TGTGCCAGCAGCCCCGGGGGGTACACCGGGGAGCTGTTTTTT. Its translation is CASSPGGYTGELFF.

The chain recombines TRBV29-1 with TRBJ1-1, with 10 bases aligning to TRBD1. V lost 8 bases, J lost 5 bases, and 5 bases stayed unmatched. The germline gives CDR1 SQVTM, CDR2 ANQGSEA. The CDR3 contains 12 residues. The CDR3 DNA reads TGCAGCCAGCGGACAGGGGGAACTGAAGCTTTCTTT. Residues: CSQRTGGTEAFF.

The table lists this clone with a count of one. The rearrangement links TRBV28 to TRBJ1-2; 8 bases line up with TRBD1. The V gene's germline CDR1 is MDHEN and CDR2 SYDVKM. The CDR3 totals 15 residues. With 2 bases clipped from V and 3 bases from J, the junction kept 5 bases outside the gene matches. The CDR3 sequence: CASSLPGQGHYGYTF. As DNA, the CDR3 is TGTGCCAGCAGTTTACCCGGACAGGGACACTATGGCTACACCTTC.

The chain uses TRBV6-5 and TRBJ2-7; 7 bases align to TRBD1. The CDR3 is 12 amino acids. Looked up from germline, CDR1 is MNHEY and CDR2 is SVGAGI. Unmatched junction bases numbered 1, after V lost 8 bases and J lost 0 bases. CDR3 loop: CASRTGSYEQYF. DNA for the CDR3: TGTGCCAGCCGGACAGGCTCCTACGAGCAGTACTTC.

V is TRBV9 and J is TRBJ2-7, with D unresolved. CDR1 is SGDLS and CDR2 is YYNGEE in the germline V gene. CDR3 length: 15 amino acids. V was pared by 2 bases and J by 2 bases, with 14 bases between. This CDR3 reads CASSVDPQVPYEQYF. Written as DNA, the CDR3 is TGTGCCAGCAGCGTTGATCCCCAGGTGCCCTACGAGCAGTACTTC.

This chain's CDR3 is CASSLSTRGEAFF. The CDR3 DNA sequence: TGTGCCAGCAGCTTATCCACCAGGGGTGAAGCTTTCTTT. This rearrangement joins TRBV7-3 to TRBJ1-1; D is possibly TRBD1 (6 bases). CDR3 length equals 13 residues. Germline-derived CDR1 and CDR2 are SGHTA and FQGTGA. The V and J ends lost 2 bases and 7 bases respectively, with 11 bases between them.

The chain uses TRBV6-1 and TRBJ2-7, with a possible D match to TRBD2 (5 bases). Germline CDR1 is MNHNS and CDR2 is SASEGT. Trimming stripped 3 bases from V and 6 bases from J, with 18 bases between. The CDR3 loop spans 15 amino acids. The CDR3 DNA sequence: TGTGCCAGCAGTGACTCCCTCGCCCACGGACTCGAGCAGTACTTC. Its protein is CASSDSLAHGLEQYF.

The chain couples TRBV4-3 to TRBJ2-3, with 7 positions matching TRBD1. The CDR3 is 15 amino acids. The trim removed 1 base at V and 1 base at J, leaving 2 bases unmatched. CDR1 and CDR2 (germline): LGHNA, YSLEER. CDR3 in amino acids: CASSQGQGRTDTQYF. CDR3 bases: TGCGCCAGCAGCCAAGGACAGGGACGCACAGATACGCAGTATTTT.

The CDR3 DNA follows: TGTGCCAGCAGTGTCGGGGGAGAGCAGTTCTTC. Translation gives CASSVGGEQFF. V gene TRBV2 combines with J gene TRBJ2-1; possible D gene TRBD2, 6 bases. Between the trimmed V and J ends, which lost 4 bases and 10 bases, there was a span of 8 bases. Germline V lookup: CDR1 SNHLY, CDR2 FYNNEI. This CDR3 is built from 11 residues. Full variable domain (outside the CDR3, taken from reference TRBV2 and TRBJ2-1): EPEVTQTPSHQVTQMGQEVILRCVPISNHLYFYWYRQILGQKVEFLVSFYNNEISEKSEIFDDQFSVERPDGSNFTLKIRSTKLEDSAMYFCASSVGGEQFFGPGTRLTVL.

The rearrangement links TRBV11-3 to TRBJ2-1; TRBD2 matches 9 bases. The CDR3 runs 16 residues. Germline lookup yields CDR1 SGHNT and CDR2 YENEEA. Trimming removed 5 bases from V and 8 bases from J; junction bases left unmatched: 13. This chain's CDR3 is CASSPPGAGGKDEQFF. The CDR3 DNA reads TGTGCCAGCAGCCCGCCGGGGGCGGGAGGGAAAGATGAGCAGTTCTTC.

The gene calls are TRBV11-3 and TRBJ2-2; D unclear. The V gene lost 5 bases and the J gene lost 5 bases, with 9 bases spanning the gap. CDR1 and CDR2 (germline): SGHNT, YENEEA. The CDR3 loop spans 13 amino acids. The CDR3 spells CASSHPRTGELFF. CDR3 DNA sequence: TGTGCCAGCAGCCATCCCCGGACCGGGGAGCTGTTTTTT.

This sequence joins TRBV10-3 and TRBJ1-4; tentative D call: TRBD1 (5 bases). V lost 3 bases and J lost 6, with 14 bases in between. Germline CDR1 ENHRY, CDR2 SYGVKD. This CDR3 contains 15 residues. CDR3: CAISDSRQSDEKLFF. The CDR3 nucleotides are TGTGCCATCAGTGATTCCCGACAGTCCGATGAAAAACTGTTTTTT.

The genes are TRBV7-9 and TRBJ2-7; D perhaps matches TRBD2 (6 bases). V was pared by 3 bases and J by 6 bases, with 6 bases between. The CDR3 has 11 residues. Germline lookup yields CDR1 SEHNR and CDR2 FQNEAQ (reference sequence). This CDR3 reads CASSFGGEQYF. The DNA of the CDR3 is TGTGCCAGCAGCTTCGGGGGCGAGCAGTACTTC.

The CDR3, as DNA: TGCGCCAGCAGCCCGCTCTCTGTTTGGGGAGGTTCACCCCTCCACTTT. It specifies CASSPLSVWGGSPLHF. V and J are TRBV4-1 and TRBJ1-6, with D unclear. The germline V gene has CDR1 MGHRA and CDR2 YSYEKL. The CDR3 has 16 amino acids. V was cut by 4 bases and J by 9 bases, with 19 bases left in between.

This clone was detected only once. The chain employs TRBV2 and TRBJ1-4; D not resolved. This CDR3 is 15 amino acids long. The germline CDR1 and CDR2 sequences are SNHLY and FYNNEI. Deletions cut 1 base from V and 5 bases from J, with 11 bases between. For the CDR3, the DNA is TGTGCCAGCAGTGAAGATGGAGGGCGGAATGAAAAACTGTTTTTT. It encodes CASSEDGGRNEKLFF. The whole variable domain, remainder taken from reference TRBV2 and TRBJ1-4, is EPEVTQTPSHQVTQMGQEVILRCVPISNHLYFYWYRQILGQKVEFLVSFYNNEISEKSEIFDDQFSVERPDGSNFTLKIRSTKLEDSAMYFCASSEDGGRNEKLFFGSGTQLSVL.

This chain's CDR3 is CASSIPSETQYF. For the CDR3, the DNA is TGTGCCAGTAGTATACCGTCGGAGACCCAGTACTTC. The rearrangement joins TRBV19 to TRBJ2-5; D remains unclear. V lost 2 bases and J lost 5, with 6 bases in between. Germline CDR1 LNHDA, CDR2 SQIVND (reference sequence). The CDR3 runs 12 residues.

The CDR3 nucleotides read TGCGCCAGCAGCTTGGCCGGGACTAGCGGGAGTGGCAGGAACAATGAGCAGTTCTTC. It translates to CASSLAGTSGSGRNNEQFF. The chain uses TRBV5-1 and TRBJ2-1, with 14 bases identical to TRBD2. CDR1 and CDR2 from the germline V gene are SGHRS and YFSETQ. The CDR3 sequence is 19 residues long. V shed 0 bases and J 5 bases; nucleotides not matched to a gene: 10.

This chain links TRBV7-2 with TRBJ2-1; 8 nucleotides agree with TRBD2. The germline gives CDR1 SGHTA, CDR2 FQGNSA. V lost 3 bases and J lost 2; bases outside the gene matches: 0. CDR3 size: 14 residues. CDR3 nucleotide sequence: TGTGCCAGCAGCTTGACTAGCGCCTACAATGAGCAGTTCTTC. Its protein product is CASSLTSAYNEQFF.

This clone appeared a single time. The chain carries TRBV11-2 and TRBJ2-7; D possibly corresponds to TRBD2 (6 bases). The CDR3 contains 14 residues. V lost 5 bases, J lost 5 bases, and 16 bases lay in between. From germline, CDR1 is SGHAT and CDR2 FQNNGV. CDR3 in DNA: TGTGCCAGCAGCCCTGGTAACTCGGGGGACGAGCAGTACTTC. It yields the protein CASSPGNSGDEQYF.

In this sample, this clone turned up once. The chain recombines TRBV28 with TRBJ2-7, with 8 positions matching TRBD2. The germline CDR1 and CDR2 sequences are MDHEN and SYDVKM. The CDR3 extends over 13 amino acids. The J segment lost 4 bases and the V segment lost 6 bases, leaving 5 bases of the junction unmatched. CDR3 sequence: CASRPAGVYEQYF. The CDR3 region has the DNA TGTGCCAGCAGACCAGCGGGAGTATACGAGCAGTACTTC.